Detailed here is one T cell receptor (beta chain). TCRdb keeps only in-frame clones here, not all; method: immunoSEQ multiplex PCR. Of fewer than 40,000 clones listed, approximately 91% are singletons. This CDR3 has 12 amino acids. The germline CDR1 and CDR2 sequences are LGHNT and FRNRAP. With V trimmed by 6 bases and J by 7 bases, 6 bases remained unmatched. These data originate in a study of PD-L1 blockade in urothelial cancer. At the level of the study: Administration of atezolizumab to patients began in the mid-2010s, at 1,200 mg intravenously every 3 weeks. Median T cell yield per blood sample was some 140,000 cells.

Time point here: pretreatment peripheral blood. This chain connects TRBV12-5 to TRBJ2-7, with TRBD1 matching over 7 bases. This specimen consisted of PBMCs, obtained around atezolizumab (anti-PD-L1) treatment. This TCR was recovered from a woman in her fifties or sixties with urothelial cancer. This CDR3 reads CASGDRVEEQYF. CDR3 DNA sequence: TGTGCTAGTGGCGACAGGGTGGAAGAGCAGTACTTC. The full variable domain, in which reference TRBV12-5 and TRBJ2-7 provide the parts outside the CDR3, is DARVTQTPRHKVTEMGQEVTMRCQPILGHNTVFWYRQTMMQGLELLAYFRNRAPLDDSGMPKDRFSAEMPDATLATLKIQPSEPRDSAVYFCASGDRVEEQYFGPGTRLTVT.